This T cell receptor (beta chain) came from a study of blood T cells in healthy people across ages. General study results and limits: Observed TCR beta diversity showed a strong correlation with the percentage of naive T cells as measured by flow cytometry.

CDR3 length: 17 amino acids. The germline V gene has CDR1 SGDLS and CDR2 YYNGEE. The V end was cut by 0 bases, the J end by 2 bases, with 15 bases between. As to this clonotype: The antigen is unknown.

The authors ran a second PCR of roughly 7 to 11 cycles using a sample-barcoded 5' primer and a J-beta primer mix. TCRdb recomputed calls from the 5' RACE reads with MiXCR, one row per CDR3 protein. The sample has 700,000 to 850,000 distinct CDR3 sequences, roughly 50% seen once; the top ten hold around 40%. The specimen sequenced was blood. The V call is TRBV9, the J call TRBJ2-4; D unresolved. This clonotype was obtained from a man older than 75 in good health. The CDR3 bases are TGTGCCAGCAGCGTAGCCCCCGTGAGCCCACCCAAAAACATTCAGTACTTC. This gives the protein CASSVAPVSPPKNIQYF.